The rows below give T cell receptor beta chains drawn from one sample of a study of T cell changes during pregnancy in multiple sclerosis. Only in-frame clones appear in the TCRdb table, and some are missing; sequencing was by immunoSEQ multiplex PCR. This table has around 80,000 clones, around 90% appearing once. The sequencing used peripheral blood, collected before pregnancy. The receptors come from a female donor with multiple sclerosis, enrolled in a pregnancy study. Both conserved end residues are part of each CDR3. D genes are given only for firm matches. Expanded clones get a size class; other rows say once, few or many, or leave the size out.

v_call	j_call	d_call	cdr3_length	clone_size	cdr3_nt	cdr3_aa
TRBV28	TRBJ1-5	TRBD1	15	.	TGTGCCAGCACCTGGACAGGGGGCCTCAATCAGCCCCAGCATTTT	CASTWTGGLNQPQHF
TRBV5-1	TRBJ1-1	.	16	once	TGCGCCAGCAGCTTAAACCTCAGGGGCGAGAACACTGAAGCTTTCTTT	CASSLNLRGENTEAFF
TRBV27	TRBJ2-5	TRBD2	15	.	TGTGCCAGCAGTCCAGGACTAGCGGGATTTGAGACCCAGTACTTC	CASSPGLAGFETQYF
TRBV23-1	TRBJ2-7	.	18	once	TGCGCCAGCAGTCAGACGAGGGACAAACCCGAGACCTCCTACGAGCAGTACTTC	CASSQTRDKPETSYEQYF
TRBV10-3	TRBJ2-5	TRBD1	15	.	TGTGCCTGCCGAGGGAGCGGACAGGGACAAGAGACCCAGTACTTC	CACRGSGQGQETQYF
TRBV18	TRBJ2-2	TRBD2	18	.	TGTGCCAGCTCACCGGTAGTCTCGGGAGGGGCGAACACCGGGGAGCTGTTTTTT	CASSPVVSGGANTGELFF
TRBV2	TRBJ2-7	.	15	few	TGTGCCAGCAGCCCCTCCTATATTAGTGATTACGAGCAGTACTTC	CASSPSYISDYEQYF
TRBV4-2	TRBJ2-7	.	13	.	TGTGCCAGCAGCGACCTAGCTTTCTACGAGCAGTACTTC	CASSDLAFYEQYF
TRBV10-1	TRBJ2-4	TRBD2	17	once	TGCGCCAGCAGCGCTGAGAGTAGCGGGAAGACGGAAAACATTCAGTACTTC	CASSAESSGKTENIQYF
TRBV18	TRBJ2-5	TRBD1	15	.	TGTGCCAGCTCACCCCGGGTCAGGGGGCAAGAGACCCAGTACTTC	CASSPRVRGQETQYF
TRBV9	TRBJ2-1	.	13	once	TGTGCCAGCAGCGCCCTCGACCGGGGTAAGCAGTTCTTC	CASSALDRGKQFF
TRBV21-1	TRBJ1-5	.	18	.	TGTGCCAGCAGCAAAGCACGGGGGGCGGCCAATAGCAATCAGCCCCAGCATTTT	CASSKARGAANSNQPQHF
TRBV6-1	TRBJ2-7	TRBD2	15	.	TGTGCCAGCAGAGCGTCCGGGACTAGCCCCTACGAGCAGTACTTC	CASRASGTSPYEQYF
TRBV11-2	TRBJ2-2	.	15	.	TGTGCCAGCAGCCCTAGGACAGCGAACACCGGGGAGCTGTTTTTT	CASSPRTANTGELFF
TRBV11-2	TRBJ2-7	TRBD2	15	.	TGTGCCAGCAGCTTAGAACTAGCGGGGTCCTACGAGCAGTACTTC	CASSLELAGSYEQYF
TRBV29-1	TRBJ2-5	.	14	.	TGCAGCGTTGATTTCCAGCGGTCATGGGCGACCCAGTACTTC	CSVDFQRSWATQYF
TRBV2	TRBJ1-1	TRBD1	15	.	TGTGCCAGCAATATAGATACAGGGGGAAGAACTGAAGCTTTCTTT	CASNIDTGGRTEAFF
TRBV6-5	TRBJ2-5	.	12	.	TGTGCCAGCAGCAGCGGGCGAGAGACCCAGTACTTC	CASSSGRETQYF
TRBV6-5	TRBJ2-2	TRBD1	16	.	TGTGCCAGCAGTTACTTTGGACAGGGGGCTGGCGGGGAGCTGTTTTTT	CASSYFGQGAGGELFF
TRBV27	TRBJ2-7	TRBD1	13	once	TGTGCCAGCAGTGTCACAGGGGCCTACGAGCAGTACTTC	CASSVTGAYEQYF
TRBV30	TRBJ2-7	.	16	.	TGTGCCTGGAGTTTCTCCGGGACTCTCGGGTCCTACGAGCAGTACTTC	CAWSFSGTLGSYEQYF
TRBV18	TRBJ2-3	TRBD2	17	.	TGTGCCAGCTCACCACTGGGAGCGGGAGGGCCCCCAGATACGCAGTATTTT	CASSPLGAGGPPDTQYF
TRBV19	TRBJ1-3	.	17	.	TGTGCCAGCGCCTTGATGTTCAGGGGACACGGCGGAAACACCATATATTTT	CASALMFRGHGGNTIYF
TRBV4-1	TRBJ2-7	TRBD1	18	.	TGCGCCAGCAGCCAAGTCCCCCTTGGGACAGGGACTGGCTACGAGCAGTACTTC	CASSQVPLGTGTGYEQYF
TRBV2	TRBJ2-3	.	15	once	TGTGCCAGCAGTGAATCGGCTAGCGAGACAGATACGCAGTATTTT	CASSESASETDTQYF
TRBV7-2	TRBJ2-1	TRBD2	15	.	TGTGCCAGCAGCTTTACTAGCGGTTCGTACAATGAGCAGTTCTTC	CASSFTSGSYNEQFF
TRBV9	TRBJ2-2	.	14	.	TGTGCCAGCAGCGTAGCGAGGGACACCGGGGAGCTGTTTTTT	CASSVARDTGELFF
TRBV5-1	TRBJ2-1	.	11	.	TGCGCCAGCAGCCTAGCGAATGAGCAGTTCTTC	CASSLANEQFF
TRBV18	TRBJ1-3	.	12	.	TGTGCCAGCTCTCCCCAGGGAAACACCATATATTTT	CASSPQGNTIYF
TRBV10-3	TRBJ2-1	.	16	.	TGTGCCATCAGTGAGTCGGGTTTAGCTCTCTACAATGAGCAGTTCTTC	CAISESGLALYNEQFF
TRBV29-1	TRBJ2-6	TRBD1	18	once	TGCAGCGTCGCGGCGGTGACAGGGGCTCCCTTGGGGGCCAACGTCCTGACTTTC	CSVAAVTGAPLGANVLTF
TRBV10-3	TRBJ2-1	TRBD2	16	.	TGTGCCATCAGTGAGTCACTAGCGGGAGCCTACAATGAGCAGTTCTTC	CAISESLAGAYNEQFF
TRBV5-4	TRBJ2-5	.	12	.	TGTGCCAGCAGCCAGTCGGGAGAGACCCAGTACTTC	CASSQSGETQYF
TRBV7-9	TRBJ2-7	TRBD1	16	.	TGTGCCAGCAGCCCACCCAGACAGGGGGACTCCTACGAGCAGTACTTC	CASSPPRQGDSYEQYF
TRBV29-1	TRBJ2-7	TRBD1	12	.	TGCAGCGTAGGGACAGGGAACTACGAGCAGTACTTC	CSVGTGNYEQYF
TRBV28	TRBJ2-5	.	14	once	TGTGCCAGCAGTTTAGGCGGTGGTCGGGAGACCCAGTACTTC	CASSLGGGRETQYF
TRBV19	TRBJ1-1	.	11	.	TGTGCCAGTAGCTATACAGGTGAAGCTTTCTTT	CASSYTGEAFF
TRBV2	TRBJ2-4	TRBD1	17	.	TGTGCCAGCAAAAAGGAGGGGGACAGGGGGGCCAAAAACATTCAGTACTTC	CASKKEGDRGAKNIQYF
TRBV7-8	TRBJ2-7	TRBD1	15	.	TGTGCCAGCAGCTTGACAGGGGGAAGCTCCTACGAGCAGTACTTC	CASSLTGGSSYEQYF
TRBV28	TRBJ2-1	TRBD2	15	.	TGTGCCAGCAGTCCCGCTGGGGGGGCCTACAATGAGCAGTTCTTC	CASSPAGGAYNEQFF
TRBV7-9	TRBJ2-1	TRBD1	17	.	TGTGCCAGCAGCTCCACAGGGGGCAGTAGGTCCTACAATGAGCAGTTCTTC	CASSSTGGSRSYNEQFF
TRBV28	TRBJ2-7	.	11	.	TGTGCCAGCAGTTTAGATGGACAGTGGTACTTC	CASSLDGQWYF
TRBV6-4	TRBJ1-1	.	17	once	TGTGCCAGCAGTGATGGACTGGGGGCGCAGGAGGTCACTGAAGCTTTCTTT	CASSDGLGAQEVTEAFF
TRBV5-1	TRBJ2-5	TRBD1	14	.	TGCGCCAGCAGCTCAGGACAGGGGAGAGAGACCCAGTACTTC	CASSSGQGRETQYF
TRBV15	TRBJ1-5	.	15	.	TGTGCCACCAGCAGAGATATGAGGGGCAATCAGCCCCAGCATTTT	CATSRDMRGNQPQHF
TRBV29-1	TRBJ2-7	TRBD2	13	.	TGCAGCGCAGGGACTAGCGGGAGATACGAGCAGTACTTC	CSAGTSGRYEQYF
TRBV5-8	TRBJ2-3	TRBD2	16	.	TGTGCCAGCAGCTTGGTGGTAGCGGGAGGTAGAGATACGCAGTATTTT	CASSLVVAGGRDTQYF
TRBV29-1	TRBJ1-4	.	13	.	TGCAGCGTAACAAGAGGTCTTAATGAAAAACTGTTTTTT	CSVTRGLNEKLFF
TRBV9	TRBJ1-2	.	14	.	TGTGCCAGCAGCGCTATGGGGGGGGCTGATGGCTACACCTTC	CASSAMGGADGYTF
TRBV28	TRBJ1-2	TRBD1	12	.	TGTGCCAGCAGTCAGACAGGGTACGGCTACACCTTC	CASSQTGYGYTF